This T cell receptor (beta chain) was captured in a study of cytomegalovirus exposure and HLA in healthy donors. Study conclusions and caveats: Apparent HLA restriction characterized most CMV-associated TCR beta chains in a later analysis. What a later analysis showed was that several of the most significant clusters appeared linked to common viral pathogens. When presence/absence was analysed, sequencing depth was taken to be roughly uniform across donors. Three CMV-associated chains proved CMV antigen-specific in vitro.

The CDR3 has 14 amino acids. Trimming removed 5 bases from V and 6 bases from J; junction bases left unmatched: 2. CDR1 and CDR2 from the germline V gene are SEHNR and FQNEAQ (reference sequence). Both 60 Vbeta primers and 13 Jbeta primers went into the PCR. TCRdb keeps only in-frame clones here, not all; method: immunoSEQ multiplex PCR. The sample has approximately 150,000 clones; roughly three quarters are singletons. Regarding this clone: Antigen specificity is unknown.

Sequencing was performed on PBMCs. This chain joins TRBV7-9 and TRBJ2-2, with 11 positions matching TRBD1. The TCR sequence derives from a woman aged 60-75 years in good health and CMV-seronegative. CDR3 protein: CASSRDRGSGELFF. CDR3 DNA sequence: TGTGCCAGCAGCCGGGACAGGGGGTCCGGGGAGCTGTTTTTT.